This T cell receptor beta chain was observed in a study of brain T cells in children with intractable seizures (dated by TCRdb to 2020 to 2023). Regarding the research as a whole: Resected brain tissue from some 53 pediatric epilepsy surgery cases was initially screened for immune gene transcripts with a NanoString immunology panel. About 70% of the 12 selected surgery cases also had pre-surgery blood sequenced, which left four cases with brain tissue only. Summary of the overall study and its limitations: Viral specificity was inferred only from CDR3 sequence similarity, and patients' HCMV serostatus was unknown. Because sequencing depth was different between pre-surgery and post-surgery blood, clones absent from the pre-surgery sample may reflect undersampling.

The immunoSEQ assay was used to generate TCR beta chain sequences from genomic DNA. Turning to the authors' computational methods: Any CDR3 sequence that did not begin with the conserved framework cysteine at position 104 was removed by hand. Clonality was calculated as one minus the normalized Shannon's Diversity Index, with values ranging from 0 (maximal diversity) to 1 (oligoclonal). Differences in the frequency of the same CDR3 between samples, such as brain versus blood, were assessed with chi-squared comparison-of-proportions tests. Public clonotypes were found by searching immuneACCESS, and the VDJdb browser was used to assess similarity to known antiviral clonotypes. Imported from immuneACCESS, the table was reduced by TCRdb to in-frame sequences with V and J called. These copies leave out some clones; in studies compared against another copy, an unresolved V gene accounts for under half, and the cause of the remainder is not known. The V and J calls and the clone size are those of that table, but D and trimming were determined from the DNA. For this sample the table gives 62,000 or so clones, of which around 96% were detected only once. The ten top clones hold more than 0.3% of the sample.

Explained via the paper, the time point label denotes: resected brain tissue, or blood drawn just prior to surgery. The surgery cases showing the highest brain T cell transcript signatures were chosen for TCR beta chain sequencing of brain tissue and, when available, of blood. Before surgery, patients had received at least one anti-epileptic drug. TCR-sequenced patients were children with drug-resistant epilepsy due to tuberous sclerosis complex, focal cortical dysplasia, Rasmussen encephalitis or hemimegalencephaly. Blood samples were drawn just before the epilepsy surgery. The Monarch genomic DNA purification kit was used to extract bulk genomic DNA from unsorted brain tissue and from whole blood. This clone was found a few times. Its antigen is currently not known. No much larger clone is present one base from it, and per-base qualities are unavailable. The CDR3 spans 15 residues, from the cysteine through the phenylalanine. Of the read, only the CDR3 DNA is kept; its 45 bases are in frame from base 1. The germline V end is reduced by 3 bases and the J end by 7 bases; junction bases left unmatched: 9. The germline V gene gives CDR1 as SGHTA and CDR2 as FQGNSA.

The chain links TRBV7-2 with TRBJ2-5; the junction holds 9 bases that match TRBD2. The sequence was obtained from a boy less than two years old with focal cortical dysplasia and intractable seizures. The sample in question was peripheral blood, obtained at surgery. The sequenced DNA is TGTGCCAGCAGCTTTCTGATTTCTAGCGGGGTGACCCAGTACTTC. The encoded protein is CASSFLISSGVTQYF.